This TCR beta chain derives from a study of blood T cell repertoires in COVID-19. As for the study in general: Researchers got acute and convalescent COVID-19 samples from the United States, Italy and Spain. Nucleic acid was either cDNA or gDNA, and it came from T cells, B-cell-depleted T cells, or PBMCs.

Source study methods: Amplification with reference gene primers provided the estimates of nucleated cell counts. This table comes from immunoSEQ multiplex PCR, and its TCRdb copy is limited to in-frame clones, with some not included. For V, J and clone size, that table is used; D and trimming come from the DNA. This table has some 76,000 clones, about 93% appearing once. CDR1 is LGHNA, CDR2 YNFKEQ, per germline. After removal of 1 base from V and 2 bases from J, the junction contained 4 bases not matched to a gene. The CDR3 is made up of 15 amino acids. The sample taken for sequencing was peripheral blood. This receptor was taken from a human donor in a cohort sampled during active COVID-19. This sequence joins TRBV4-2 and TRBJ2-7; TRBD1 aligns across 8 bases. The chain's CDR3 is CASSQVLQGAYEQYF. The CDR3 nucleotides read TGTGCCAGCAGCCAAGTTTTACAGGGGGCCTACGAGCAGTACTTC.